Presented here are 3 T cell receptor beta chains from one specimen sequenced in a study of CD8 T cells in ankylosing spondylitis. One entry per CDR3 protein results from TCRdb running MiXCR on the 5' RACE reads. The table lists about 250,000 distinct CDR3 sequences, roughly a third of them singletons. Sequences were obtained from blood, either unsorted or a sorted T cell fraction (not recorded which). These TCRs come from a male donor with ankylosing spondylitis or in good health (not recorded which).

This chain joins TRBV20-1 and TRBJ1-5; the D gene is possibly TRBD1 (5 bases). CDR1 DFQATT and CDR2 SNEGSKA come from the germline V gene (reference sequence). The germline V and J ends were trimmed by 1 base and 6 bases, with 16 bases remaining between them. This CDR3 comprises 15 residues. CDR3 bases: TGCAGTGCTAGAGGACCGTGGGGGGGTGGTCAGCCCCAGCATTTT. Its protein is CSARGPWGGGQPQHF.

The chain combines TRBV5-1 with TRBJ2-7, with TRBD1 as a possible D gene (6 bases). CDR1 is SGHRS and CDR2 is YFSETQ in the germline V gene. The CDR3 consists of 14 residues. V lost 0 bases, J lost 5 bases, and 12 bases lay in between. CDR3 sequence: CASSLDLGANEQYF. The CDR3 DNA is TGCGCCAGCAGCTTGGACTTGGGGGCCAACGAGCAGTACTTC.

This clonotype was counted between two and nine times. The chain recombines TRBV20-1 with TRBJ1-1, with D hard to call. Germline V lookup: CDR1 DFQATT, CDR2 SNEGSKA (reference sequence). With 3 bases removed from V and 0 bases from J, the gap between germline ends came to 17 bases. The CDR3 length is 16 residues. The CDR3 nucleotides are TGCAGTGCTAGTTCGGGTCAGCACCTCTTGAACACTGAAGCTTTCTTT. This codes for CSASSGQHLLNTEAFF.